This TCR beta chain was captured by sequencing in a study of identical twins. Study findings and constraints: With monozygotic twins, out-of-frame TCR alpha sharing exceeded what models estimated.

Worth noting for this clonotype: What it binds is unknown.

TCRdb independently ran MiXCR on the 5' RACE reads; one entry per CDR3 protein. The sample shows hundreds of thousands of distinct CDR3 sequences, roughly 18% of them seen only once. Trimming took 0 bases from V and 3 from J, leaving 13 bases between them. The V gene's germline CDR1 is LGHDT and CDR2 YNNKEL (reference sequence). This CDR3 has 16 amino acids. This same sample was also part of a study on T cells expressing NK-cell markers. According to that study: It was from sorted CD3+CD56+NKG2C+, CD3+CD56+NKG2C- and CD3+CD56-NKG2C+ T cells that TCR beta repertoires came. Among the eight sequenced donors, seven tested HCMV-seropositive and one tested seronegative.

The chain combines TRBV3-1 with TRBJ2-3; D is uncertain. The sample taken for sequencing was PBMCs. This TCR was recovered from a woman under 30 in good health. CDR3 nucleotide sequence: TGTGCCAGCAGCCAAGATAGTGGAATTTGGACAGATACGCAGTATTTT. This codes for CASSQDSGIWTDTQYF.